Shown below are 14 T cell receptor beta chains from a single sample sequenced in a study of molecular identifiers for immune sequencing clone quantification. TCRdb analysed the PCR reads with MiXCR anew, one entry per CDR3 protein. The sample holds some 97,000 distinct CDR3 sequences; approximately 40% are singletons and the top ten take 4% to 5%. Specimen: naive CD8+ T cells from blood, with Jurkat cell RNA spiked in. Documented subset: FACS-sorted CD8+CD4-CCR7+CD45RA+ naive T cells. The receptors were gathered from a human donor in good health. Some libraries in this study had Jurkat cell RNA spiked in.

This clonotype was seen a handful of times. This chain uses TRBV7-6 with TRBJ2-6; TRBD1 aligns across 8 bases. Germline assignment: CDR1 SGHVS and CDR2 FNYEAQ. The junction had 17 bases not matched to a gene; V was cut back by 6 bases and J by 4 bases. This CDR3 is built from 19 residues. The CDR3, as DNA: TGTGCCAGCAGACCTTTGGACAGGGTTGGGTTTGAGGGGGCCAACGTCCTGACTTTC. It codes for CASRPLDRVGFEGANVLTF. The full variable domain, its missing parts supplied by reference TRBV7-6 and TRBJ2-6, is GAGVSQSPRYKVTKRGQDVALRCDPISGHVSLYWYRQALGQGPEFLTYFNYEAQQDKSGLPNDRFSAERPEGSISTLTIQRTEQRDSAMYRCASRPLDRVGFEGANVLTFGAGSRLTVL.

This rearrangement joins TRBV28 to TRBJ2-5, with 8 bases that match TRBD1. Germline lookup yields CDR1 MDHEN and CDR2 SYDVKM. This CDR3 is 16 amino acids long. V dropped 4 bases and J dropped 2; count of bases not matched to a gene: 9. The CDR3 nucleotides read TGTGCCAGCAGTTGGACAGGGAGTCGTCGGCAAGAGACCCAGTACTTC. This translates into CASSWTGSRRQETQYF.

This clonotype was found many times. The rearrangement uses TRBV2 and TRBJ2-7; 8 bases fit TRBD1. V was clipped by 0 bases and J by 4 bases; unmatched bases: 5. The CDR3 is 15 amino acids. Germline loops: CDR1 SNHLY, CDR2 FYNNEI. This CDR3 is CASSEAPRTGYEQYF. The CDR3 DNA reads as TGTGCCAGCAGTGAAGCGCCCAGGACAGGGTACGAGCAGTACTTC.

Ten or more counts support this clonotype. The CDR3: CASSPSGTDTQYF. The CDR3 coding sequence is TGTGCCAGCAGTCCTAGCGGCACAGATACGCAGTATTTT. The V and J genes are TRBV12-3 or TRBV12-4 and TRBJ2-3, with D tentatively TRBD2 (6 bases). Trimming took off 5 bases at V and 1 base at J, with 7 bases between the two ends. The CDR3 totals 13 residues.

With respect to this clonotype: A much larger clone sits a single nucleotide away, making a read error possible. The chain uses TRBV25-1 and TRBJ2-7; D is possibly TRBD1 (5 bases). The CDR3 length is 17 residues. Per germline, CDR1 MGHDK and CDR2 SYGVNS. The CDR3 nucleotides are TGTGCCTGCAGTGACCGCACTCCGTCGGACACCTCCTACGAGCAGTACTTC. Amino acids: CACSDRTPSDTSYEQYF.

Notes on this clonotype: A read error may explain this, as a much larger clone is one base away. This chain joins TRBV6-2 or TRBV6-3 and TRBJ2-7; D might be TRBD2 (5 bases). This CDR3 contains 13 residues. Germline values: CDR1 MNHEY, CDR2 SVGEGT. CDR3 DNA: TGTGCCAGCACGGACTTCAGCTCCTACGGGCAGTACTTC. Its protein is CASTDFSSYGQYF.

The genes are TRBV28 and TRBJ2-5; the match to TRBD1 covers 7 bases. The CDR3 has 19 amino acids. In germline, CDR1 is MDHEN, CDR2 SYDVKM. J lost 4 bases, V lost 8 bases, and 25 bases had no gene match. The CDR3 DNA reads TGTGCCAGCCACCCCGTCCCGGGCGACAGGGCCCATCTAGGAGAGACCCAGTACTTC. Protein: CASHPVPGDRAHLGETQYF.

In this sample, this clonotype turned up many times. The rearrangement uses TRBV4-3 and TRBJ2-1; 7 bases line up with TRBD1. Per the germline V gene, CDR1 is LGHNA and CDR2 is YSLEER. The CDR3 spans 13 residues. V was clipped by 4 bases and J by 9 bases; unmatched bases: 6. The CDR3 reads CASSRRQGSEQFF. The CDR3 DNA reads TGCGCCAGCAGCCGCCGACAGGGAAGTGAGCAGTTCTTC.

This clonotype was detected ten times or more. The CDR3 spells CASRTIGGDTQYF. CDR3 coding DNA: TGTGCCAGCAGGACGATAGGGGGAGATACGCAGTATTTT. The rearrangement links TRBV11-2 to TRBJ2-3; maybe TRBD1 (6 bases). The CDR3 contains 13 residues. Germline V gene lookup returns CDR1 SGHAT and CDR2 FQNNGV. Trimming took off 6 bases at V and 5 bases at J, with 12 bases between the two ends.

Note on this clonotype: A much larger clone sits a single nucleotide away, making a read error possible. This CDR3 fails to terminate in the conserved phenylalanine or tryptophan, so it likely reflects a read error. The chain carries TRBV4-2 and TRBJ2-7, with D uncertain. Germline V gene lookup returns CDR1 LGHNA and CDR2 YNFKEQ. Trimming removed 0 bases at V and 3 bases at J, with 12 bases between. This CDR3 has 15 residues. As DNA, the CDR3 is TGTGCCAGCAGCCAAGATTTACCGCCTAGCTACGAGCAGTACTAC. This codes for CASSQDLPPSYEQYY.

V and J are TRBV20-1 and TRBJ2-3; 10 bases fit TRBD2. Per germline, CDR1 DFQATT and CDR2 SNEGSKA (reference sequence). V was clipped by 1 base and J by 0 bases; unmatched bases: 4. The CDR3 has 16 residues. Here the CDR3 reads CSARVLAGYSTDTQYF. The CDR3 DNA sequence: TGCAGTGCTAGAGTACTAGCGGGATATAGCACAGATACGCAGTATTTT.

As for this clonotype: Just one base apart from a much larger clone, this may be a read error. The V and J genes are TRBV7-2 and TRBJ2-7; possibly TRBD1 for D (5 bases). The V gene lost 7 bases and the J gene lost 6 bases, with 16 bases spanning the gap. The CDR3 runs to 13 residues. Per the germline V gene, CDR1 is SGHTA and CDR2 is FQGNSA. In DNA form, the CDR3 reads TGTGCCAGCACTCCTCAAGGGGTCGCCGAGCAGTACTTC. The encoded protein is CASTPQGVAEQYF.

The V and J genes are TRBV6-1 and TRBJ1-5, with D possibly matching TRBD1 (5 bases). The germline CDR1 and CDR2 sequences are MNHNS and SASEGT. The CDR3 runs to 14 residues. V was pared by 7 bases and J by 3 bases, with 13 bases between. The chain's CDR3 is CASIGQGYNQPQHF. The CDR3 bases are TGTGCCAGCATTGGGCAGGGCTACAATCAGCCCCAGCATTTT.

This chain connects TRBV4-1 to TRBJ1-5; weak D call: TRBD1 (5 bases). CDR3 length: 15 residues. Germline CDR1 is MGHRA and CDR2 is YSYEKL. Trimming cost V 1 base and J 4 bases, with 11 bases left between them. CDR3 region: CASSQVEQGNQPQHF. CDR3 bases: TGCGCCAGCAGCCAAGTTGAGCAGGGAAATCAGCCCCAGCATTTT.